This entry concerns a single T cell receptor beta chain. The data belong to a study of Ad26.COV2.S vaccination and SARS-CoV-2 variants. Measured with immunoSEQ multiplex PCR; TCRdb has only the in-frame clones, and not every one. The table records 350,000 to 500,000 clones, 80% to 95% of them present only once. CDR1 and CDR2 from the germline V gene are MNHEY and SVGEGT. CDR3 length: 17 amino acids. V lost 0 bases to trimming and J lost 4 bases; unmatched junction nucleotides: 7. As for treatment: roughly 19 received Ad26.COV2.S at low or high dose, single or two shots; about 5 received placebo; per-sample allocation not given. The investigators took samples on day 63 after the first vaccine or placebo injection. Donor was an adult aged 18-55 years in Boston.

The sequence came from a person aged 18-60 years who received the Ad26.COV2.S COVID-19 vaccine or a placebo. The V gene is TRBV6-2 or TRBV6-3, the J gene TRBJ2-1; 9 bases map to TRBD1. The sample consisted of peripheral blood, taken in a trial of Ad26.COV2.S vaccine versus placebo. CDR3: CASSYSIRDRDYNEQFF. The CDR3 bases are TGTGCCAGCAGTTACTCGATACGGGACAGGGATTACAATGAGCAGTTCTTC.